This entry lists 30 T cell receptor beta chains sequenced from one sample in a study of T cells in Graves' hyperthyroidism and ophthalmopathy. Amplified TCR beta CDR3 regions derived from RNA transcripts. The HTBI primer set was used in a first-round RT-PCR of the TCR CDR3. TCRdb ran MiXCR on the multiplex PCR reads and lists one entry per CDR3 protein. The table has hundreds of thousands of distinct CDR3 sequences, under 25% seen once; the top ten hold over 30%. Sequencing was performed on blood. These receptors were collected from a man aged 25-45 years with Graves' ophthalmopathy.

This rearrangement joins TRBV6-1 to TRBJ1-1, with D possibly matching TRBD1 (6 bases). Per the germline V gene, CDR1 is MNHNS and CDR2 is SASEGT. Between the trimmed V and J ends, which lost 5 bases and 3 bases, there was a span of 19 bases. This CDR3 spans 16 amino acids. Written as DNA, the CDR3 is TGTGCCAGCAGTCCCGCCGGGGGGCTTAGGGACACTGAAGCTTTCTTT. It encodes CASSPAGGLRDTEAFF.

Ten or more counts support this clonotype. The chain recombines TRBV27 with TRBJ1-2; tentative D call: TRBD1 (5 bases). Trimming pared 6 bases from V and 4 bases from J, leaving 15 bases between. Germline CDR1 reads MNHEY; CDR2 reads SMNVEV (reference sequence). The CDR3 runs 14 residues. The CDR3 DNA follows: TGTGCCAGCAGCCGGAGCGGGGCCGCCTATGGCTACACCTTC. It codes for CASSRSGAAYGYTF.

This clonotype was found a few times. The V gene is TRBV5-6, the J gene TRBJ2-5; D is possibly TRBD1 (6 bases). CDR3 length equals 13 residues. Per the germline V gene, CDR1 is SGHDT and CDR2 is YYEEEE. V was cut by 2 bases and J by 4 bases, with 9 bases left in between. CDR3 sequence (DNA): TGTGCCAGCAGCTTTGTAGGGGGAGAGACCCAGTACTTC. Translated, it gives CASSFVGGETQYF.

This clonotype has ten or more counts. J is TRBJ2-1 and V is TRBV5-1; TRBD1 aligns across 11 bases. CDR1 and CDR2 from the germline V gene are SGHRS and YFSETQ. This CDR3 spans 14 amino acids. Germline trimming cut 9 bases from V and 8 bases from J; bases unmatched to any gene: 10. This CDR3 is CATRGDRGLDEQFF. The CDR3 coding sequence is TGCGCCACTAGAGGGGACAGGGGGTTGGATGAGCAGTTCTTC.

Many counts were recorded for this clonotype. An end of the junction differs from the germline gene, which may be a read error. The chain is built from TRBV5-1 and TRBJ2-5; no definite D call. Looked up from germline, CDR1 is SGHRS and CDR2 is YFSETQ. CDR3 length: 12 residues. In DNA form, the CDR3 reads TGTGCCAGCAGCTTGGACCAAGAGACCCAGTACTTC. The encoded protein is CASSLDQETQYF. Based on the CDR3 plus reference TRBV5-1 and TRBJ2-5, the full variable domain is KAGVTQTPRYLIKTRGQQVTLSCSPISGHRSVSWYQQTPGQGLQFLFEYFSETQRNKGNFPGRFSGRQFSNSRSEMNVSTLELGDSALYLCASSLDQETQYFGPGTRLLVL.

This clonotype occurred many times. The chain employs TRBV2 and TRBJ1-1; perhaps TRBD1 as D (5 bases). Germline CDR1 reads SNHLY; CDR2 reads FYNNEI. The V end lost 4 bases, the J end lost 0 bases, and 9 bases lay between the germline ends. The CDR3 extends over 14 amino acids. CDR3 residues: CASSAQGMNTEAFF. CDR3 nucleotides: TGTGCCAGCAGTGCGCAGGGAATGAACACTGAAGCTTTCTTT.

The V gene is TRBV9, the J gene TRBJ2-5; D is unresolved. CDR3 length: 15 residues. V dropped 4 bases and J dropped 3 bases, with 16 bases sitting between them. Germline V gene sequence: CDR1 SGDLS, CDR2 YYNGEE. Written as DNA, the CDR3 is TGTGCCAGCAGCCCCCTGGGCGGCATAGAAGAGACCCAGTACTTC. Translated: CASSPLGGIEETQYF.

The gene calls are TRBV10-3 and TRBJ1-1, with 8 bases aligning to TRBD1. CDR3 length: 15 amino acids. V shed 2 bases, J shed 5 bases, and the junction held 7 bases outside the gene matches. From germline, CDR1 is ENHRY and CDR2 SYGVKD. Here the CDR3 DNA reads TGTGCCATCAGTGAGGGACAGGGTGTGGTTACTGAAGCTTTCTTT. Its translation: CAISEGQGVVTEAFF.

This clonotype was found many times. This sequence joins TRBV20-1 and TRBJ2-7; 9 nucleotides line up with TRBD2. The CDR3 length is 14 residues. Germline values: CDR1 DFQATT, CDR2 SNEGSKA (reference sequence). V lost 5 bases and J lost 0; bases outside the gene matches: 5. For the CDR3, the DNA is TGCAGTGCTGAAAGCGGGGGGAGCTCCTACGAGCAGTACTTC. Translated: CSAESGGSSYEQYF.

This clonotype was counted between two and nine times. The CDR3 DNA is TGCGCCAGCAGCCGGGGACTAGCGGGAGGCCGCAACGAGCAGTACTTC. Its protein product is CASSRGLAGGRNEQYF. This chain connects TRBV5-1 to TRBJ2-7; 15 nucleotides line up with TRBD2. CDR3 length equals 16 residues. CDR1 and CDR2 from the germline V gene are SGHRS and YFSETQ. V dropped 4 bases and J dropped 5; count of bases not matched to a gene: 7.

This clonotype was observed at least ten times. The rearrangement links TRBV5-1 to TRBJ2-7; D possibly corresponds to TRBD2 (5 bases). CDR1 and CDR2 from the germline V gene are SGHRS and YFSETQ. The CDR3 is made up of 14 amino acids. V lost 4 bases to trimming and J lost 5 bases, with 16 bases between them. The CDR3 DNA follows: TGCGCCAGCAGCGTAGGAAGTGGACTTAACGAGCAGTACTTC. Amino acids: CASSVGSGLNEQYF.

The chain employs TRBV7-9 and TRBJ1-1; D unclear. The CDR3 is 16 residues long. CDR1 is SEHNR, CDR2 FQNEAQ, per germline (reference sequence). V was shortened by 1 base and J by 2 bases, with 14 bases between the two germline ends. CDR3 sequence: CASSLGLLGQNTEAFF. In nucleotides, the CDR3 is TGTGCCAGCAGCTTAGGACTACTAGGGCAAAACACTGAAGCTTTCTTT.

The table lists this clonotype with a few counts. The chain joins TRBV29-1 to TRBJ1-1; TRBD1 aligns across 7 bases. J lost 1 base, V lost 7 bases, and 6 bases had no gene match. Germline V gives CDR1 SQVTM, CDR2 ANQGSEA. CDR3 size: 13 residues. The CDR3 reads CSARTGSNTEAFF. The CDR3, as DNA: TGCAGCGCCCGGACAGGTTCGAACACTGAAGCTTTCTTT.

The chain recombines TRBV6-2 or TRBV6-3 with TRBJ1-6; TRBD1 agrees at 8 bases. Looked up from germline, CDR1 is MNHEY and CDR2 is SVGEGT. This CDR3 has 16 amino acids. V shed 2 bases and J 7 bases; nucleotides not matched to a gene: 7. The CDR3 reads CASSYGDRRMNSPLHF. CDR3 in DNA: TGTGCCAGCAGTTACGGGGACAGGAGGATGAATTCACCCCTCCACTTT.

Concerning this clonotype: Its ends do not fully match the called genes, so a read error is possible. This chain connects TRBV9 to TRBJ2-6, with D tentatively TRBD1 (5 bases). This CDR3 is 16 amino acids long. Germline V gene lookup returns CDR1 SGDLS and CDR2 YYNGEE. The DNA of the CDR3 is TGTGCCAGCAGCGCCCCAGACAGCTCTAGGGCCAACGTCCTGACTTTC. Amino acids: CASSAPDSSRANVLTF.

This chain joins TRBV28 and TRBJ2-1; D may be TRBD2 (7 bases). The ends were cut back, 5 bases at V and 6 bases at J, with 20 bases in the middle. There are 16 residues in the CDR3. Looked up from germline, CDR1 is MDHEN and CDR2 is SYDVKM. Here the CDR3 DNA reads TGTGCCAGCAGTAAATGGGGTGGGGGCGGGGGCAATGAGCAGTTCTTC. This encodes CASSKWGGGGGNEQFF.

This chain connects TRBV27 to TRBJ2-3; 7 bases agree with TRBD2. CDR3 length: 19 residues. Germline trimming cut 3 bases from V and 1 base from J; bases unmatched to any gene: 16. CDR1 and CDR2 from the germline V gene are MNHEY and SMNVEV (reference sequence). Written as DNA, the CDR3 is TGTGCCAGCAGTTTCTCCTCCGGCCCCCTTAGCGGGCGCACAGATACGCAGTATTTT. Protein product: CASSFSSGPLSGRTDTQYF.

This clonotype occurred many times. This chain links TRBV28 with TRBJ2-7; a weak D match, TRBD2 (5 bases). Germline V gives CDR1 MDHEN, CDR2 SYDVKM. The CDR3 is made up of 14 amino acids. Trimming took off 8 bases at V and 6 bases at J, with 20 bases between the two ends. Written as DNA, the CDR3 is TGTGCCAGCTTCCTCGGGCGGGCTGCGGGCGAGCAGTACTTC. This gives the protein CASFLGRAAGEQYF.

This clonotype came up a few times. The chain joins TRBV20-1 to TRBJ2-3; TRBD2 matches at 10 bases. Germline CDR1 DFQATT, CDR2 SNEGSKA (reference sequence). V trimming: 1 base; J trimming: 2 bases; junction bases outside the gene matches: 3. The CDR3 has 15 amino acids. The CDR3 spells CSARGAGGFTDTQYF. CDR3 bases: TGCAGTGCTAGAGGAGCGGGAGGGTTCACAGATACGCAGTATTTT.

In its sample, this clonotype was seen many times. V is TRBV20-1 and J is TRBJ1-5, with 7 bases matching TRBD1. The J segment lost 3 bases and the V segment lost 5 bases, leaving 7 bases of the junction unmatched. The CDR3 has 14 residues. CDR1 and CDR2 from the germline V gene are DFQATT and SNEGSKA (reference sequence). The DNA of the CDR3 is TGCAGTGCTGAACCAGGACAGGACAATCAGCCCCAGCATTTT. It translates to CSAEPGQDNQPQHF.

The chain joins TRBV4-3 to TRBJ2-1, with D possibly TRBD1 on 5 matching bases. Trimming cost V 2 bases and J 7 bases, with 15 bases left between them. The CDR3 totals 15 residues. Per the germline V gene, CDR1 is LGHNA and CDR2 is YSLEER. The CDR3 is CASSQRNYQGNEQFF. The CDR3 DNA reads as TGCGCCAGCAGCCAACGCAACTATCAGGGTAATGAGCAGTTCTTC.

Many counts were recorded for this clonotype. The rearrangement uses TRBV12-5 and TRBJ1-1, with 8 bases lining up with TRBD1. Germline CDR1 is LGHNT and CDR2 is FRNRAP. V lost 3 bases to trimming and J lost 1 base; unmatched junction nucleotides: 1. CDR3 length equals 14 residues. CDR3 protein: CASGFGTGNTEAFF. The CDR3 DNA sequence: TGTGCTAGTGGTTTCGGGACAGGGAACACTGAAGCTTTCTTT.

This clonotype has at least ten counts. The V call is TRBV12-3 or TRBV12-4, the J call TRBJ2-1; 9 bases align to TRBD1. The CDR3 consists of 15 residues. The junction had 3 bases not matched to a gene; V was cut back by 2 bases and J by 4 bases. Written as DNA, the CDR3 is TGTGCCAGCAGTTTAAGACAGGGGGGTTACAATGAGCAGTTCTTC. Its translation is CASSLRQGGYNEQFF.

Many counts were recorded for this clonotype. The chain links TRBV5-1 to TRBJ2-3; TRBD2 agrees at 8 bases. The CDR3 loop spans 16 amino acids. Germline CDR1 reads SGHRS; CDR2 reads YFSETQ. The V gene end was trimmed by 3 bases and the J gene end by 2 bases; junction bases not matched to a gene: 8. The CDR3 sequence is CASSSLLAADTDTQYF. The CDR3 DNA sequence: TGCGCCAGCAGCTCTCTACTAGCGGCAGACACAGATACGCAGTATTTT.

About this clonotype: An end of the junction differs from the germline gene, which may be a read error. The J gene is TRBJ2-7, the V gene TRBV28; the D gene is possibly TRBD2 (7 bases). Germline V CDR1 and CDR2: MDHEN, SYDVKM. The CDR3 spans 16 residues. CDR3 sequence (DNA): TGTGCCAACAGTCCACTGGGGGGGGGCCGGGACTACGAGCAGTACTTC. This encodes CANSPLGGGRDYEQYF.

The CDR3 nucleotides are TGCGCCAGCAGCTTGACCAGCTACATAGGGAATGAGCAGTTCTTC. Translation: CASSLTSYIGNEQFF. The J gene is TRBJ2-1, the V gene TRBV5-1; D is unclear. V was clipped by 1 base and J by 7 bases, with 15 bases between them. Germline CDR1 reads SGHRS; CDR2 reads YFSETQ. The CDR3 length is 15 residues.

This clonotype showed up just a few times. The chain links TRBV7-6 to TRBJ1-3; possible D gene TRBD1, 5 bases. CDR3 length: 13 amino acids. CDR1 is SGHVS and CDR2 is FNYEAQ in the germline V gene. V lost 0 bases, J lost 11 bases, and 11 bases lay in between. As DNA, the CDR3 is TGTGCCAGCAGCTTAGCTCGGACACCGCCCATATATTTT. It encodes CASSLARTPPIYF.

This clonotype was observed a handful of times. The chain has TRBV6-2 or TRBV6-3 and TRBJ2-1, with 9 bases lining up with TRBD2. Germline loops: CDR1 MNHEY, CDR2 SVGEGT. The CDR3 length is 12 residues. Germline trimming cut 6 bases from V and 9 bases from J; bases unmatched to any gene: 3. As DNA, the CDR3 is TGTGCCAGCAGGATTAGCGGGGGTGAGCAGTTCTTC. This translates into CASRISGGEQFF.

This clonotype was seen at least ten times. The V call is TRBV2, the J call TRBJ1-2; the D gene is possibly TRBD1 (5 bases). Per germline, CDR1 SNHLY and CDR2 FYNNEI. The CDR3 loop spans 14 amino acids. Trimming pared 1 base from V and 3 bases from J, leaving 9 bases between. The CDR3 region has the DNA TGTGCCAGCAGTGAAGGGATAGGGGACTATGGCTACACCTTC. The encoded protein is CASSEGIGDYGYTF.

This clonotype was counted many times. J is TRBJ2-3 and V is TRBV28; TRBD2 agrees at 9 bases. The CDR3 extends over 18 amino acids. Germline V gene data show CDR1 as MDHEN and CDR2 as SYDVKM. Germline trimming cut 4 bases from V and 5 bases from J; bases unmatched to any gene: 16. The chain's CDR3 is CASSSIVVIGGRVDTQYF. The CDR3 DNA is TGTGCCAGCAGTTCAATCGTGGTGATCGGCGGGAGGGTAGATACGCAGTATTTT.